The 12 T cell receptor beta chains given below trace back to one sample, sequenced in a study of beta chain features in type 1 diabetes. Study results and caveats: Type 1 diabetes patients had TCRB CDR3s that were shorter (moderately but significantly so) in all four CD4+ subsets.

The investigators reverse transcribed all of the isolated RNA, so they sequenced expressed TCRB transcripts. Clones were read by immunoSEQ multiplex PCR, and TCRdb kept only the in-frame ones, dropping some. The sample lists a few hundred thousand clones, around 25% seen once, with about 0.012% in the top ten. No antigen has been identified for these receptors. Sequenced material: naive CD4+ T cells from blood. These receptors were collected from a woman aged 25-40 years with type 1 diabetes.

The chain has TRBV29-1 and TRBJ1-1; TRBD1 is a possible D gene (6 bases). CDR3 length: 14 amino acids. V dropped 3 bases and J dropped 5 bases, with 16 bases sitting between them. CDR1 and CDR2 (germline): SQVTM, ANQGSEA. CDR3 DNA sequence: TGCAGCGTTGAGGCGAAGTACAGGGAAACTGAAGCTTTCTTT. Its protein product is CSVEAKYRETEAFF.

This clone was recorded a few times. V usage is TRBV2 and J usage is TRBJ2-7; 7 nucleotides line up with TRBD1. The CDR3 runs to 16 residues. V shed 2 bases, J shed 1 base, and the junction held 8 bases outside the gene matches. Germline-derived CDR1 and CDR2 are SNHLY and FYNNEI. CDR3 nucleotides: TGTGCCAGCAGTGAAAATCCGGACAGGTCTTCCTACGAGCAGTACTTC. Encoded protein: CASSENPDRSSYEQYF.

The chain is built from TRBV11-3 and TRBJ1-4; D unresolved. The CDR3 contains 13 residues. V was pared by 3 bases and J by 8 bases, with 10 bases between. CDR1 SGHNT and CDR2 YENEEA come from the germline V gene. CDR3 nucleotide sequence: TGTGCCAGCAGCTTGTTCCCCGGGGAAAAACTGTTTTTT. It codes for CASSLFPGEKLFF. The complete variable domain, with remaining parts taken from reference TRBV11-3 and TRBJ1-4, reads EAGVVQSPRYKIIEKKQPVAFWCNPISGHNTLYWYLQNLGQGPELLIRYENEEAVDDSQLPKDRFSAERLKGVDSTLKIQPAELGDSAVYLCASSLFPGEKLFFGSGTQLSVL.

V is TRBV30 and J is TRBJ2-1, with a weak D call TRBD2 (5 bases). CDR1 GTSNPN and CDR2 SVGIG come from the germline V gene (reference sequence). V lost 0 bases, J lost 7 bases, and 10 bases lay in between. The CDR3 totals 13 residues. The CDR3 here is CAWSVRELNEQFF. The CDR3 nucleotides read TGTGCCTGGAGTGTGAGGGAGTTAAATGAGCAGTTCTTC.

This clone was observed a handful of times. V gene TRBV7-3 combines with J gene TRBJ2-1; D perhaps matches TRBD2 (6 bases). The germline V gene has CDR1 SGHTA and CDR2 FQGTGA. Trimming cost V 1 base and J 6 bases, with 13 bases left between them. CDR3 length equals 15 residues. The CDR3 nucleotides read TGTGCCAGCAGCTTAAGTGGGACTTTGGGCAATGAGCAGTTCTTC. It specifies CASSLSGTLGNEQFF.

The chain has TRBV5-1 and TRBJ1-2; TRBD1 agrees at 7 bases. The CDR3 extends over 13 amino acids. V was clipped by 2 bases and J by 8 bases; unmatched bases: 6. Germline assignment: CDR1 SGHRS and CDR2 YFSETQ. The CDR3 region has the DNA TGCGCCAGCAGCTTCCGACAGGGCGGCGGCTACACCTTC. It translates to CASSFRQGGGYTF.

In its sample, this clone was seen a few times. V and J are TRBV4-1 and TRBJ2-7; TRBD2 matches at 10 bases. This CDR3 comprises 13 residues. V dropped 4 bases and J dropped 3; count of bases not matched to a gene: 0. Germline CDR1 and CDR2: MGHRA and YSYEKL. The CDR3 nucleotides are TGCGCCAGCAGCCCTAGCGGGAGCTACGAGCAGTACTTC. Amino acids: CASSPSGSYEQYF.

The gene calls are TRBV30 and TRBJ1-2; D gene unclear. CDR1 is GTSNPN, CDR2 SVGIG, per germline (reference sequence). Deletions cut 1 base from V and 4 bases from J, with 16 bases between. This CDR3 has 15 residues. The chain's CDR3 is CAWSGWFAIGYGYTF. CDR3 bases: TGTGCCTGGAGTGGGTGGTTTGCAATCGGCTATGGCTACACCTTC.

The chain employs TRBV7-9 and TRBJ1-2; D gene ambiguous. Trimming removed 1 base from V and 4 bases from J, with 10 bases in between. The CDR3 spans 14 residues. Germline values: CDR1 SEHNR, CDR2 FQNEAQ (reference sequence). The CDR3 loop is CASSLVGRSYGYTF. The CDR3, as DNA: TGTGCCAGCAGCTTAGTGGGCAGAAGCTATGGCTACACCTTC.

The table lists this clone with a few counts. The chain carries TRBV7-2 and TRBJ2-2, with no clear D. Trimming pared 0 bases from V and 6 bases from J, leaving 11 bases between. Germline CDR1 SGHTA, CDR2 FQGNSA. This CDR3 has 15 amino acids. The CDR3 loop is CASSLASSLSGELFF. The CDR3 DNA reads TGTGCCAGCAGCTTAGCGTCCTCGCTATCCGGGGAGCTGTTTTTT.

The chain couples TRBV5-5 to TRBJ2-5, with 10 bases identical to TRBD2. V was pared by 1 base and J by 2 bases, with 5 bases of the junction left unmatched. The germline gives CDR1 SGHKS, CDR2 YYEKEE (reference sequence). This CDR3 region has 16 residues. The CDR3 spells CASSLSLAGPQETQYF. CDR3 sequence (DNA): TGTGCCAGCAGCTTGTCACTAGCGGGGCCTCAAGAGACCCAGTACTTC.

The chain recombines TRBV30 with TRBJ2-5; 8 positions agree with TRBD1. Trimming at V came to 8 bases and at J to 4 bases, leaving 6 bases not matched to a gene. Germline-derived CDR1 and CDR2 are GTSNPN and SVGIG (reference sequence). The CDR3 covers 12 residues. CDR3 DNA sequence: TGTGCCAGTGACAGGGGCGGAGAGACCCAGTACTTC. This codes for CASDRGGETQYF.